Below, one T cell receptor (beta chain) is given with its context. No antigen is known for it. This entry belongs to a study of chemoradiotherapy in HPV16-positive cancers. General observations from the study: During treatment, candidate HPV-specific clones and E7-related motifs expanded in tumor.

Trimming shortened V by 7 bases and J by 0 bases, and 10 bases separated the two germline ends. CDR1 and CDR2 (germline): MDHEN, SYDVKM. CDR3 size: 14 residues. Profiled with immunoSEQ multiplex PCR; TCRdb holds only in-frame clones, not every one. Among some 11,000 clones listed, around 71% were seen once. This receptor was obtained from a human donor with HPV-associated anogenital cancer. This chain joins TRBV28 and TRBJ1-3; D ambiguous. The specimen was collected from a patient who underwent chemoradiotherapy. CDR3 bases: TGTGCCAGCAACAGTTTCTCCTCTGGAAACACCATATATTTT. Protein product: CASNSFSSGNTIYF.